This is a list of T cell receptor beta chains from one sample in a study of blood T cell repertoires in COVID-19. Assay used: immunoSEQ multiplex PCR; TCRdb lists only in-frame clones, some missing. The sample carries fewer than 90,000 clones, around 88% recorded once. Input material: peripheral blood. The receptors were sampled from a man aged 55 to 70 with acute or convalescent COVID-19. Each CDR3 is given with its conserved first and last residue. A D gene is named only where the DNA matches it firmly. The size field is filled for only some rows; it gives once, few, many or a size class.

V gene	clone size	J gene	CDR3 length	D gene	CDR3 protein	CDR3 DNA
TRBV7-9	-	TRBJ2-7	16	TRBD1	CASSSNRDRSSYEQYF	TGTGCCAGCAGCTCCAACCGGGACAGGAGCTCCTACGAGCAGTACTTC
TRBV28	-	TRBJ1-5	14	-	CASSSVTSNQPQHF	TGTGCCAGCAGTTCCGTAACAAGCAATCAGCCCCAGCATTTT
TRBV7-3	-	TRBJ2-4	13	TRBD1	CASSLTGTDTQYF	TGTGCCAGCAGCTTAACCGGGACAGATACTCAGTACTTC
TRBV21-1	-	TRBJ2-7	16	-	CASSMGTVQSSYEQYF	TGTGCCAGCAGCATGGGGACAGTTCAAAGCTCCTACGAGCAGTACTTC
TRBV3-1/TRBV3-2	-	TRBJ2-5	16	TRBD1	CASSQGVGQGARAQYF	TGTGCCAGCAGCCAAGGCGTGGGACAGGGGGCAAGGGCCCAGTACTTC
TRBV19	-	TRBJ1-5	16	-	CASSIEPGLVNQPQHF	TGTGCCAGTAGTATAGAACCGGGGTTGGTGAATCAGCCCCAGCATTTT
TRBV2	-	TRBJ1-2	12	TRBD1	CASRQGVYGYTF	TGTGCCAGCAGGCAGGGGGTATATGGCTACACCTTC
TRBV27	-	TRBJ2-7	12	-	CASSAKAGEQYF	TGTGCCAGCAGTGCTAAGGCGGGCGAGCAGTACTTC
TRBV30	-	TRBJ1-3	13	-	CAWSAMRGNTIYF	TGTGCCTGGAGTGCCATGAGGGGAAACACCATATATTTT
TRBV5-1	few	TRBJ1-6	13	-	CASSLRQLSPLHF	TGCGCCAGCAGCTTGCGACAGCTTTCACCCCTCCACTTT
TRBV7-9	-	TRBJ1-6	15	-	CASSLVTSINSPLHF	TGTGCCAGCAGCTTAGTGACATCCATTAATTCACCCCTCCACTTT
TRBV28	-	TRBJ2-7	13	-	CASSVNSVYEQYF	TGTGCCAGCAGTGTCAACAGTGTCTACGAGCAGTACTTC
TRBV5-1	-	TRBJ2-1	17	TRBD2	CASSASLLAGGGYEQFF	TGCGCCAGCAGCGCAAGTCTACTAGCGGGGGGCGGGTATGAGCAGTTCTTC
TRBV13	-	TRBJ1-1	13	-	CASSGRMNTEAFF	TGTGCCAGCAGCGGCAGGATGAACACTGAAGCTTTCTTT
TRBV27	-	TRBJ1-2	12	TRBD1	CASSFQGVGYTF	TGTGCCAGCAGTTTTCAGGGGGTTGGCTACACCTTC
TRBV10-3	-	TRBJ1-3	14	-	CAINGQNSGNTIYF	TGTGCCATCAATGGACAGAACTCTGGAAACACCATATATTTT
TRBV19	-	TRBJ1-2	15	-	CASSADKGEYYGYTF	TGTGCCAGTAGTGCCGACAAGGGGGAGTACTATGGCTACACCTTC
TRBV11-2	-	TRBJ1-2	13	TRBD1	CASSRTGPGGYTF	TGTGCCAGCAGCCGGACAGGGCCGGGAGGCTACACCTTC
TRBV19	-	TRBJ2-5	14	TRBD1	CASSQTGARETQYF	TGTGCCAGTAGCCAGACAGGGGCTAGGGAGACCCAGTACTTC
TRBV5-1	-	TRBJ1-2	15	TRBD1	CASSLVGRGSGGYTF	TGCGCCAGCAGCTTGGTCGGCAGGGGGTCTGGTGGCTACACCTTC
TRBV3-1/TRBV3-2	-	TRBJ2-7	15	TRBD2	CASSRSSGGGYEQYF	TGTGCCAGCAGCCGATCTAGCGGGGGGGGCTACGAGCAGTACTTC
TRBV7-6	once	TRBJ2-3	15	TRBD1	CASTRGTGGAYTQYF	TGTGCCAGCACAAGGGGGACAGGGGGCGCGTATACGCAGTATTTT
TRBV6-5	-	TRBJ1-1	12	-	CASRGGNTEAFF	TGTGCCAGCAGAGGGGGAAACACTGAAGCTTTCTTT
TRBV6-5	-	TRBJ1-2	13	TRBD1	CASTPTGIYGYTF	TGTGCCAGCACTCCGACAGGGATATATGGCTACACCTTC
TRBV27	-	TRBJ1-5	18	TRBD1	CASSFSWGQGAPDQPQHF	TGTGCCAGCAGTTTCTCTTGGGGGCAGGGGGCCCCAGATCAGCCCCAGCATTTT
TRBV5-1	-	TRBJ1-6	13	-	CASSLGRAGALHF	TGCGCCAGCAGCTTGGGCAGAGCTGGAGCCCTCCACTTT
TRBV20-1	-	TRBJ2-7	11	-	CSARGTYEQYF	TGCAGTGCTAGAGGTACCTACGAGCAGTACTTC
TRBV14	-	TRBJ2-5	14	TRBD2	CASRGLAGGETQYF	TGTGCCAGCCGAGGACTAGCGGGAGGGGAGACCCAGTACTTC
TRBV18	-	TRBJ2-1	16	TRBD2	CASSPSSGRADNEQFF	TGTGCCAGCTCACCGTCTAGCGGGAGGGCCGATAATGAGCAGTTCTTC
TRBV9	-	TRBJ2-5	15	TRBD1	CASSPDRARVETQYF	TGTGCCAGCAGCCCGGACAGGGCGCGTGTGGAGACCCAGTACTTC
TRBV19	few	TRBJ1-1	18	TRBD1	CASKVGGTGSFPNTEAFF	TGTGCCAGTAAAGTGGGAGGGACAGGGTCGTTCCCAAACACTGAAGCTTTCTTT
TRBV5-1	-	TRBJ2-7	14	-	CASSTRTDTYEQYF	TGCGCCAGCAGCACCCGGACAGATACCTACGAGCAGTACTTC
TRBV7-2	-	TRBJ2-7	18	TRBD2	CASSLSLDGGRAGYEQYF	TGTGCCAGCAGCTTAAGTCTAGACGGCGGGAGGGCCGGCTACGAGCAGTACTTC
TRBV10-2	-	TRBJ2-7	13	-	CASGGGGSNEQYF	TGCGCCAGCGGTGGAGGGGGTAGCAACGAGCAGTACTTC
TRBV30	-	TRBJ1-4	14	TRBD1	CAWSHRGLYEKLFF	TGTGCCTGGAGTCACAGGGGATTGTACGAAAAACTGTTTTTT
TRBV11-2	-	TRBJ2-7	13	-	CASSPSGVYEQYF	TGTGCCAGCAGCCCCAGCGGCGTCTACGAGCAGTACTTC
TRBV18	-	TRBJ2-1	15	TRBD1	CASSPRDRVENEQFF	TGTGCCAGCTCACCACGTGACAGGGTCGAAAATGAGCAGTTCTTC
TRBV7-9	-	TRBJ2-5	14	-	CASSSRQIQETQYF	TGTGCCAGCAGCTCGAGACAGATCCAAGAGACCCAGTACTTC
TRBV6-2/TRBV6-3	-	TRBJ2-1	13	-	CASSYSLYNEQFF	TGTGCCAGCAGTTACTCCCTTTACAATGAGCAGTTCTTC
TRBV9	-	TRBJ2-5	14	TRBD2	CASSASSGRETQYF	TGTGCCAGCAGCGCATCTAGCGGGAGGGAGACCCAGTACTTC
TRBV20-1	-	TRBJ1-2	11	-	CSASQGSGYTF	TGCAGTGCTAGCCAGGGCAGTGGCTACACCTTC
TRBV5-1	-	TRBJ2-2	13	-	CASSLGAHGELFF	TGCGCCAGCAGCTTGGGAGCCCACGGGGAGCTGTTTTTT